This passage covers 9 T cell receptor beta chains from one sample sequenced in a study of neoadjuvant anti-PD-1 for oral cavity cancer. The data were produced by immunoSEQ multiplex PCR, yet TCRdb's version contains in-frame clones alone and is incomplete. The sample has over 30,000 clones, about 83% seen once. Specimen: PBMCs, collected before nivolumab (anti-PD-1) treatment. The receptors come from a person aged 40-85 years with oral cavity squamous cell carcinoma.

This clone was counted between two and nine times. This chain's CDR3 is CASSPSTGTGNTIYF. The CDR3 nucleotides read TGTGCCAGTAGTCCCTCGACAGGGACTGGAAACACCATATATTTT. This chain connects TRBV19 to TRBJ1-3; 7 nucleotides align to TRBD1. Germline V CDR1 and CDR2: LNHDA, SQIVND (reference sequence). V lost 5 bases to trimming and J lost 2 bases; unmatched junction nucleotides: 6. The CDR3 is 15 residues long. Full variable domain (outside the CDR3, taken from reference TRBV19 and TRBJ1-3): DGGITQSPKYLFRKEGQNVTLSCEQNLNHDAMYWYRQDPGQGLRLIYYSQIVNDFQKGDIAEGYSVSREKKESFPLTVTSAQKNPTAFYLCASSPSTGTGNTIYFGEGSWLTVV.

The rearrangement uses TRBV11-2 and TRBJ2-3, with 8 bases fitting TRBD2. J gave up 2 bases and V 2 bases, and 12 bases lay outside the gene matches. CDR3 length equals 18 residues. CDR1 is SGHAT, CDR2 FQNNGV, per germline. CDR3 nucleotides: TGTGCCAGCAGCTTAATGGGGCGGCGGGGGGTCGTCACAGATACGCAGTATTTT. This gives the protein CASSLMGRRGVVTDTQYF.

The V call is TRBV5-1, the J call TRBJ2-2; 9 nucleotides align to TRBD1. With 2 bases clipped from V and 5 bases from J, the junction kept 7 bases outside the gene matches. From germline, CDR1 is SGHRS and CDR2 YFSETQ. CDR3 length equals 16 residues. The CDR3 sequence: CASSLYNRGQTGELFF. For the CDR3, the DNA is TGCGCCAGCAGCTTATATAACAGGGGGCAAACCGGGGAGCTGTTTTTT.

This clone was recorded a few times. The chain employs TRBV5-4 and TRBJ2-2, with D perhaps matching TRBD1 or TRBD2 (5 bases each). The CDR3 covers 16 residues. V was pared by 3 bases and J by 2 bases, with 14 bases between. Germline V lookup: CDR1 SGHNT, CDR2 YYREEE (reference sequence). In DNA, the CDR3 is TGTGCCAGCAGCTCGCCTCTCCGGGGCAACACCGGGGAGCTGTTTTTT. Amino acids: CASSSPLRGNTGELFF. The full variable domain, with the rest looked up from reference TRBV5-4 and TRBJ2-2, is ETGVTQSPTHLIKTRGQQVTLRCSSQSGHNTVSWYQQALGQGPQFIFQYYREEENGRGNFPPRFSGLQFPNYSSELNVNALELDDSALYLCASSSPLRGNTGELFFGEGSRLTVL.

The chain uses TRBV7-9 and TRBJ1-2; 7 bases map to TRBD1. The CDR3 has 14 residues. The trim removed 4 bases at V and 8 bases at J, leaving 10 bases unmatched. CDR1 SEHNR and CDR2 FQNEAQ come from the germline V gene (reference sequence). As DNA, the CDR3 is TGTGCCAGCAGCTCGGGGACGGGACAGAAAGGCTACACCTTC. It specifies CASSSGTGQKGYTF.

This chain joins TRBV10-2 and TRBJ1-1, with TRBD1 identical over 7 bases. CDR1 and CDR2 from the germline V gene are WSHSY and SAAADI. The trim removed 6 bases at V and 6 bases at J, leaving 4 bases unmatched. This CDR3 comprises 12 residues. For the CDR3, the DNA is TGCGCCAGCAGCCAAGACAGGGCTGAAGCTTTCTTT. It translates to CASSQDRAEAFF.

This rearrangement joins TRBV19 to TRBJ1-4; possibly TRBD1 for D (5 bases). The CDR3 is 16 residues long. CDR1 and CDR2 (germline): LNHDA, SQIVND (reference sequence). V was trimmed by 3 bases and J by 0 bases, leaving 11 bases between them. CDR3 DNA sequence: TGTGCCAGTAGTATTGGGACGGTTGCAACTAATGAAAAACTGTTTTTT. It is translated as CASSIGTVATNEKLFF.

CDR3 coding DNA: TGCGCCAGCAGCCAAGATGTAGGGGGGAGAAACACCATATATTTT. Protein product: CASSQDVGGRNTIYF. This chain links TRBV4-3 with TRBJ1-3; maybe TRBD1 (6 bases). Germline loops: CDR1 LGHNA, CDR2 YSLEER. The CDR3 is made up of 15 amino acids. The germline V and J ends were trimmed by 0 bases and 5 bases, with 11 bases remaining between them.

CDR3 loop: CASSSRPGQNTEAFF. As DNA, the CDR3 is TGTGCCAGCAGTTCCAGACCGGGACAGAACACTGAAGCTTTCTTT. This chain connects TRBV6-6 to TRBJ1-1; TRBD1 might be the D (6 bases). CDR3 length: 15 amino acids. Trimming pared 4 bases from V and 1 base from J, leaving 13 bases between. Germline CDR1 and CDR2: MNHNY and SVGAGI (reference sequence).